This T cell receptor beta chain was sequenced during a study of siplizumab effects on memory and regulatory T cells. Broader study findings: Only a minor fraction of alloreactive clones mapped to unstimulated subsets. Fewer alloreactive sequences mapped to unstimulated CD4+ memory cells under siplizumab. Proliferating Tregs from siplizumab cultures lacked functional confirmation of suppression.

Data came from immunoSEQ multiplex PCR; TCRdb stores just in-frame clones and leaves some out. The repertoire holds over 95,000 clones, with 85% to 95% as singletons. The germline V gene encodes CDR1 LNHDA and CDR2 SQIVND (reference sequence). This CDR3 region has 20 residues. V was cut by 7 bases and J by 0 bases, with 31 bases left in between. Worth noting for this clone: What it binds is not known.

V and J are TRBV19 and TRBJ2-7; D gene uncertain. The TCR comes from a human donor in good health. Sequenced input: non-Treg CD4+ T cells sorted from blood. The DNA of the CDR3 is TGTGCCAGTACGGGTAAGGGAAAGAGAGGTGACCCAAACACCTCCTACGAGCAGTACTTC. This translates into CASTGKGKRGDPNTSYEQYF.